The 27 T cell receptor beta chains listed next were all sequenced from one sample in a study of T cells in Graves' hyperthyroidism and ophthalmopathy. It was RNA transcripts that yielded the amplified TCR beta CDR3 regions. HTBI primers were employed in a first-round RT-PCR of the TCR CDR3. MiXCR was run by TCRdb on the multiplex PCR reads, yielding one entry per CDR3 protein. Of fewer than 350,000 distinct CDR3 sequences listed, less than 20% are singletons. Sequencing was performed on blood. The receptors here all came from a woman aged 40-49 years with Graves' ophthalmopathy.

The sample holds a few counts of this clonotype. The gene calls are TRBV7-3 and TRBJ2-5; the D call may be TRBD1 or TRBD2 (5 bases each). Per germline, CDR1 SGHTA and CDR2 FQGTGA. This CDR3 region has 15 residues. The V and J ends lost 4 bases and 4 bases respectively, with 16 bases between them. CDR3 in amino acids: CASSYTGTLGETQYF. Written as DNA, the CDR3 is TGTGCCAGCAGCTATACCGGGACCCTCGGAGAGACCCAGTACTTC.

This clonotype was observed many times. This chain uses TRBV11-2 with TRBJ2-7; 8 bases fit TRBD2. V gave up 0 bases and J gave up 3 bases; unmatched junction bases: 4. The CDR3 totals 15 residues. The germline CDR1 and CDR2 sequences are SGHAT and FQNNGV. The CDR3 nucleotides read TGTGCCAGCAGCTTAGAGGGACTAGTACTCTACGAGCAGTACTTC. Its protein product is CASSLEGLVLYEQYF.

The chain is built from TRBV12-3 or TRBV12-4 and TRBJ2-7; 8 bases line up with TRBD2. CDR3 length: 15 residues. The J segment lost 3 bases and the V segment lost 6 bases, leaving 10 bases of the junction unmatched. CDR3 amino acids: CASRSGGGRFYEQYF. DNA for the CDR3: TGTGCCAGCAGATCGGGCGGGGGGAGGTTCTACGAGCAGTACTTC.

The V gene is TRBV5-1, the J gene TRBJ1-1; D unresolved. The CDR3 covers 14 residues. CDR1 SGHRS and CDR2 YFSETQ come from the germline V gene. Trimming left V 3 bases short and J 1 base short, with 10 bases between. The CDR3 loop is CASSWVGGNTEAFF. The CDR3 DNA follows: TGCGCCAGCAGCTGGGTTGGAGGGAACACTGAAGCTTTCTTT.

This clonotype has a count of ten or more. One end of the junction varies from germline; a read error may be responsible. The chain couples TRBV13 to TRBJ2-2, with a weak D call TRBD2 (6 bases). This CDR3 contains 14 residues. Germline-derived CDR1 and CDR2 are PRHDT and FYEKMQ (reference sequence). The CDR3 DNA sequence: TGTGCCAGCAGCCTAGACCCGAACACCGGGGGGCTGTTTTTT. Translating it yields CASSLDPNTGGLFF.

This clonotype was counted ten times or more. V usage is TRBV6-2 or TRBV6-3 and J usage is TRBJ1-1; the D gene is possibly TRBD1 (5 bases). The germline V gene encodes CDR1 MNHEY and CDR2 SVGEGT. Trimming took 5 bases from V and 0 from J, leaving 16 bases between them. The CDR3 covers 16 residues. CDR3 sequence: CASSPQGRWLNTEAFF. The CDR3 nucleotides are TGTGCCAGCAGTCCCCAGGGTCGGTGGCTGAACACTGAAGCTTTCTTT.

This clonotype was found many times. This CDR3 is CASSPNGRTSEETQYF. Written as DNA, the CDR3 is TGTGCCAGCTCACCTAACGGCCGGACTAGCGAGGAGACCCAGTACTTC. The chain recombines TRBV18 with TRBJ2-5; 9 positions agree with TRBD2. This CDR3 is 16 amino acids long. Germline CDR1 reads KGHSH; CDR2 reads LQKENI. V trimming: 3 bases; J trimming: 5 bases; junction bases outside the gene matches: 10.

Many counts were recorded for this clonotype. The V and J genes are TRBV27 and TRBJ1-5, with D maybe TRBD1 (5 bases). Trimming cost V 3 bases and J 6 bases, with 9 bases left between them. The germline gives CDR1 MNHEY, CDR2 SMNVEV (reference sequence). CDR3 length: 13 residues. DNA of the CDR3: TGTGCCAGCAGTTTCCAGGGAGCTCAGCCCCAGCATTTT. The encoded protein is CASSFQGAQPQHF.

This clonotype was seen ten or more times. Because the CDR3 is missing its conserved closing phenylalanine or tryptophan, this is likely a read error. No DNA is shown, since the ends of the CDR3 on it are uncertain; the CDR3 is the one TCRdb lists. The chain is built from TRBV15 and TRBJ1-1; TRBD1 reflects the table's D call only, with no check against the DNA. Germline V gene data show CDR1 as LNHNV and CDR2 as YYDKDF (reference sequence). The CDR3 is made up of 13 amino acids, end residues included. The chain's CDR3 is CATSRDRGDPPEV.

The rearrangement joins TRBV2 to TRBJ2-5, with D uncertain. V lost 3 bases and J lost 2, with 10 bases in between. The CDR3 has 14 amino acids. From germline, CDR1 is SNHLY and CDR2 FYNNEI. The CDR3 reads CASSDPSQQETQYF. CDR3 nucleotides: TGTGCCAGCAGTGACCCCAGTCAACAAGAGACCCAGTACTTC.

This clonotype showed up many times. This may be a read error, as it is one base from a much larger clone. The chain recombines TRBV6-5 with TRBJ1-1, with D perhaps TRBD1 (6 bases). The CDR3 runs 15 residues. V was clipped by 0 bases and J by 1 base, with 9 bases between them. Germline V gives CDR1 MNHEY, CDR2 SVGAGI. CDR3 nucleotides: TGTGCCAGCAGTTACTCCGGACAGCCGAACACTGAAGCTTTCTTT. It specifies CASSYSGQPNTEAFF.

This clonotype showed up many times. V usage is TRBV11-1 and J usage is TRBJ2-7, with D possibly being TRBD1 (6 bases). Per germline, CDR1 SGHAT and CDR2 FQDESV (reference sequence). The CDR3 is made up of 15 amino acids. The V gene lost 4 bases and the J gene lost 3 bases, with 16 bases spanning the gap. This CDR3 is CASSYNRDTLYEQYF. Written as DNA, the CDR3 is TGTGCCAGCAGCTACAACCGGGACACCCTCTACGAGCAGTACTTC.

V usage is TRBV2 and J usage is TRBJ1-5, with a weak D call TRBD1 (5 bases). Germline assignment: CDR1 SNHLY and CDR2 FYNNEI. The CDR3 sequence is 15 residues long. With 7 bases removed from V and 7 bases from J, the gap between germline ends came to 20 bases. CDR3 residues: CASTEDGGRGQPQHF. In DNA form, the CDR3 reads TGTGCCAGCACCGAAGATGGGGGACGAGGGCAGCCCCAGCATTTT.

This clonotype was observed at least ten times. The genes are TRBV5-1 and TRBJ1-2; 7 bases line up with TRBD1. Trimming at V came to 0 bases and at J to 2 bases, leaving 4 bases not matched to a gene. The CDR3 totals 15 residues. CDR1 and CDR2 (germline): SGHRS, YFSETQ. Here the CDR3 DNA reads TGCGCCAGCAGCTTGGGTGGAGGGGGCAACTATGGCTACACCTTC. It translates to CASSLGGGGNYGYTF.

The genes are TRBV7-2 and TRBJ2-5; TRBD2 matches at 7 bases. Germline values: CDR1 SGHTA, CDR2 FQGNSA. The CDR3 is 14 residues long. J lost 4 bases, V lost 3 bases, and 5 bases had no gene match. CDR3 nucleotides: TGTGCCAGCAGCTTTTTTTCTAGCGGAGAGACCCAGTACTTC. Protein: CASSFFSSGETQYF.

Regarding this clonotype: A much larger clonotype is one base distant, so this may be a read error. This chain joins TRBV9 and TRBJ2-7; TRBD2 is a possible D gene (6 bases). Per the germline V gene, CDR1 is SGDLS and CDR2 is YYNGEE. The CDR3 sequence is 16 residues long. The CDR3 loop is CAISVVGDSKYYEQYF. Written as DNA, the CDR3 is TGTGCCATCAGCGTAGTGGGGGACTCAAAATATTACGAGCAGTACTTC.

This clonotype was seen at least ten times. This chain connects TRBV30 to TRBJ2-5, with unresolved D. The V gene's germline CDR1 is GTSNPN and CDR2 SVGIG (reference sequence). Trimming cost V 0 bases and J 5 bases, with 13 bases left between them. The CDR3 length is 14 residues. CDR3 DNA: TGTGCCTGGAGTGTACCCCCGAAGTTGGAGACCCAGTACTTC. Protein product: CAWSVPPKLETQYF. Variable domain in full (rest from reference TRBV30 and TRBJ2-5): SQTIHQWPATLVQPVGSPLSLECTVEGTSNPNLYWYRQAAGRGLQLLFYSVGIGQISSEVPQNLSASRPQDRQFILSSKKLLLSDSGFYLCAWSVPPKLETQYFGPGTRLLVL.

The chain couples TRBV7-3 to TRBJ1-1, with D perhaps matching TRBD1 (5 bases). In germline, CDR1 is SGHTA, CDR2 FQGTGA. With 2 bases removed from V and 3 bases from J, the gap between germline ends came to 10 bases. CDR3 size: 14 residues. This CDR3 is CASSLGALDTEAFF. The CDR3 DNA is TGTGCCAGCAGCTTAGGGGCGTTAGACACTGAAGCTTTCTTT.

This clonotype was counted ten times or more. Germline is not matched at one junction end, which may reflect a read error. The chain links TRBV6-1 to TRBJ1-5; 7 bases match TRBD1. The CDR3 runs to 15 residues. Per germline, CDR1 MNHNS and CDR2 SASEGT. The CDR3 loop is CASSQGGGPLQTQHF. The DNA of the CDR3 is TGTGCCAGCAGCCAGGGGGGGGGTCCCCTTCAGACCCAGCATTTT.

To note about this clonotype: An end of the junction does not agree with germline; a read error may underlie this. The chain is built from TRBV20-1 and TRBJ1-2; no clear D gene. CDR1 is DFQATT and CDR2 is SNEGSKA in the germline V gene (reference sequence). CDR3 size: 11 residues. The CDR3 sequence is CSAGDPYGYTF. As DNA, the CDR3 is TGCAGTGCTGGAGACCCCTATGGCTACACCTTC.

This clonotype occurred many times. The V and J genes are TRBV2 and TRBJ2-2; D remains unclear. The V end was cut by 3 bases, the J end by 6 bases, with 11 bases between. The CDR3 is 14 residues long. Germline V lookup: CDR1 SNHLY, CDR2 FYNNEI. CDR3 in DNA: TGTGCCAGCAGTGATTCGGCGGCGGCCGGGGAGCTGTTTTTT. Its translation is CASSDSAAAGELFF.

The chain recombines TRBV7-9 with TRBJ1-2; D is ambiguous. Germline lookup yields CDR1 SEHNR and CDR2 FQNEAQ (reference sequence). Trimming took 4 bases from V and 5 from J, leaving 8 bases between them. The CDR3 consists of 12 residues. In nucleotides, the CDR3 is TGTGCCAGCAGCTGGGGTTTGTATGGCTACACCTTC. Translated: CASSWGLYGYTF. Full variable domain (outside the CDR3, taken from reference TRBV7-9 and TRBJ1-2): DTGVSQNPRHKITKRGQNVTFRCDPISEHNRLYWYRQTLGQGPEFLTYFQNEAQLEKSRLLSDRFSAERPKGSFSTLEIQRTEQGDSAMYLCASSWGLYGYTFGSGTRLTVV.

This clonotype was counted a single time. The rearrangement uses TRBV24-1 and TRBJ1-1; no definite D call. CDR1 is KGHDR and CDR2 is SFDVKD in the germline V gene. The CDR3 covers 15 residues. V dropped 3 bases and J dropped 1 base, with 11 bases sitting between them. The CDR3 DNA reads as TGTGCCACCAGTGATGGTTCCCCGTCGAACACTGAAGCTTTCTTT. Its translation: CATSDGSPSNTEAFF.

This clonotype was recorded many times. The chain joins TRBV18 to TRBJ1-2; no firm D call. This CDR3 contains 13 residues. Germline values: CDR1 KGHSH, CDR2 LQKENI. Trimming removed 6 bases at V and 8 bases at J, with 16 bases between. The CDR3 here is CASSTPGVGGYTF. The DNA for the CDR3 is TGTGCCAGCTCGACCCCCGGGGTGGGGGGCTACACCTTC.

This clonotype was detected many times. This chain joins TRBV7-2 and TRBJ2-2; D unresolved. V was clipped by 4 bases and J by 6 bases, with 9 bases between them. Germline lookup yields CDR1 SGHTA and CDR2 FQGNSA. CDR3 length: 13 residues. CDR3 nucleotides: TGTGCCAGCAGCTCGTATAGGGCCGGGGAGCTGTTTTTT. Amino acids: CASSSYRAGELFF.

There are many counts of this clonotype. This chain joins TRBV12-3 or TRBV12-4 and TRBJ2-5, with D possibly being TRBD1 or TRBD2 (5 bases each). The CDR3 extends over 15 amino acids. Deletions cut 2 bases from V and 2 bases from J, with 12 bases between. This chain's CDR3 is CASSLSWDRQETQYF. CDR3 sequence (DNA): TGTGCCAGCAGTTTAAGCTGGGACCGACAAGAGACCCAGTACTTC.

V gene TRBV6-5 combines with J gene TRBJ2-7, with 9 bases aligning to TRBD1. After removal of 4 bases from V and 4 bases from J, the junction contained 8 bases not matched to a gene. CDR1 and CDR2 from the germline V gene are MNHEY and SVGAGI. CDR3 length: 15 amino acids. The DNA of the CDR3 is TGTGCCAGCAGTTCCAGGACAGGGGACTTGTACGAGCAGTACTTC. Protein: CASSSRTGDLYEQYF.